These 16 T cell receptor beta chains were all obtained from the same sample, sequenced in a study of CD8 T cells in ankylosing spondylitis. TCRdb fed the 5' RACE reads into MiXCR, producing one record per CDR3 protein. The sample yields under 450,000 distinct CDR3 sequences, about 20% seen once. The source material was blood, either unsorted or a sorted T cell fraction (not recorded which). The source of these receptors is a male donor with ankylosing spondylitis or in good health (not recorded which).

The rearrangement links TRBV6-1 to TRBJ2-2; a possible D gene is TRBD1 (5 bases). Trimming removed 2 bases at V and 0 bases at J, with 10 bases between. CDR1 and CDR2 (germline): MNHNS, SASEGT. The CDR3 totals 16 residues. CDR3 loop: CASSEPRTSNTGELFF. In DNA form, the CDR3 reads TGTGCCAGCAGTGAACCACGGACATCGAACACCGGGGAGCTGTTTTTT.

Only a few counts were recorded for this clonotype. The CDR3 spells CASSLVLLAGLETQYF. In nucleotides, the CDR3 is TGTGCCAGCAGTTTAGTTTTACTAGCAGGGTTGGAGACCCAGTACTTC. The rearrangement joins TRBV12-3 or TRBV12-4 to TRBJ2-5; tentatively, D is TRBD2 (6 bases). This CDR3 region has 16 residues. The V end was cut by 1 base, the J end by 5 bases, with 17 bases between.

The rearrangement joins TRBV20-1 to TRBJ2-2; D possibly corresponds to TRBD1 (6 bases). Germline V gene data show CDR1 as DFQATT and CDR2 as SNEGSKA (reference sequence). V shed 0 bases and J shed 4 bases, with 12 bases lying between them. This CDR3 region has 15 residues. In DNA, the CDR3 is TGCAGTGCTAGAGATAGGGGGTCCTCCACCGGGGAGCTGTTTTTT. Amino acids: CSARDRGSSTGELFF.

In its sample, this clonotype was seen a few times. The rearrangement joins TRBV25-1 to TRBJ2-5; the D gene could be TRBD1 or TRBD2 (5 bases each). Deletions cut 0 bases from V and 5 bases from J, with 13 bases between. Per the germline V gene, CDR1 is MGHDK and CDR2 is SYGVNS. The CDR3 has 15 amino acids. This CDR3 is CASSEYKGPRETQYF. The CDR3 DNA reads as TGTGCCAGCAGTGAATACAAGGGACCCAGGGAGACCCAGTACTTC.

The V gene is TRBV5-1, the J gene TRBJ2-1, with a tentative D call TRBD2 (5 bases). CDR3 length: 13 residues. Trimming stripped 2 bases from V and 8 bases from J, with 11 bases between. Germline CDR1 reads SGHRS; CDR2 reads YFSETQ. The CDR3 reads CASSFVAYDEQFF. The CDR3 nucleotides read TGCGCCAGCAGCTTTGTAGCGTACGATGAGCAGTTCTTC.

This clonotype was recorded a few times. V is TRBV12-3 or TRBV12-4 and J is TRBJ1-1, with unresolved D. The V end was cut by 2 bases, the J end by 4 bases, with 14 bases between. This CDR3 spans 15 amino acids. The CDR3 nucleotides read TGTGCCAGCAGTTTATCAGCGAAGGGAGGCACTGAAGCTTTCTTT. Translated, it gives CASSLSAKGGTEAFF.

This sequence joins TRBV7-9 and TRBJ2-1, with 7 bases fitting TRBD1. CDR1 and CDR2 (germline): SEHNR, FQNEAQ (reference sequence). With 5 bases clipped from V and 10 bases from J, the junction kept 8 bases outside the gene matches. The CDR3 extends over 13 amino acids. CDR3 in amino acids: CASSPRSTGEQFF. Here the CDR3 DNA reads TGTGCCAGCAGCCCTAGATCGACAGGGGAGCAGTTCTTC.

This clonotype came up a few times. V usage is TRBV6-1 and J usage is TRBJ2-7; no definite D call. V was shortened by 1 base and J by 3 bases, with 7 bases between the two germline ends. This CDR3 region has 13 residues. Germline assignment: CDR1 MNHNS and CDR2 SASEGT. The CDR3 region is CASSEGAFYEQYF. For the CDR3, the DNA is TGTGCCAGCAGTGAAGGGGCTTTCTACGAGCAGTACTTC.

This clonotype appeared a few times. The chain has TRBV28 and TRBJ2-7, with D perhaps TRBD2 (5 bases). Trimming stripped 3 bases from V and 3 bases from J, with 9 bases between. The CDR3 consists of 13 residues. Looked up from germline, CDR1 is MDHEN and CDR2 is SYDVKM. The CDR3 loop reads CASSFLEGYEQYF. CDR3 DNA: TGTGCCAGCAGTTTCCTAGAGGGCTACGAGCAGTACTTC. The full variable domain, completed using reference TRBV28 and TRBJ2-7, is DVKVTQSSRYLVKRTGEKVFLECVQDMDHENMFWYRQDPGLGLRLIYFSYDVKMKEKGDIPEGYSVSREKKERFSLILESASTNQTSMYLCASSFLEGYEQYFGPGTRLTVT.

The chain has TRBV5-6 and TRBJ2-7; TRBD2 matches at 16 bases. J lost 12 bases, V lost 3 bases, and 6 bases had no gene match. Looked up from germline, CDR1 is SGHDT and CDR2 is YYEEEE. The CDR3 has 14 residues. In DNA form, the CDR3 reads TGTGCCAGCAGCTCGGGACTAGCGGGGGGGCCAGGGTACTTC. Protein: CASSSGLAGGPGYF.

The chain links TRBV7-8 to TRBJ2-6; TRBD2 matches 7 bases. Germline trimming cut 2 bases from V and 0 bases from J; bases unmatched to any gene: 7. This CDR3 contains 18 residues. Germline V gene data show CDR1 as SGHVS and CDR2 as FQNEAQ. The CDR3, as DNA: TGTGCCAGCAGCTTACCGAGCGGGGTTAGCTCTGGGGCCAACGTCCTGACTTTC. Its translation: CASSLPSGVSSGANVLTF.

J is TRBJ2-1 and V is TRBV4-1; D possibly uses TRBD1 or TRBD2 (5 bases each). V shed 1 base and J shed 8 bases, with 6 bases lying between them. This CDR3 has 12 amino acids. The germline CDR1 and CDR2 sequences are MGHRA and YSYEKL. This CDR3 reads CASSQGGYEQFF. In DNA form, the CDR3 reads TGCGCCAGCAGCCAAGGGGGGTATGAGCAGTTCTTC.

There are a few counts of this clonotype. This chain joins TRBV27 and TRBJ2-7; tentative D call: TRBD2 (6 bases). The germline V gene has CDR1 MNHEY and CDR2 SMNVEV (reference sequence). There are 17 residues in the CDR3. Deletions cut 2 bases from V and 5 bases from J, with 22 bases between. This CDR3 reads CASSLVSGGYTANEQYF. The CDR3 DNA reads TGTGCCAGCAGTTTAGTTAGCGGAGGATATACGGCGAACGAGCAGTACTTC.

V and J are TRBV11-1 and TRBJ2-6, with D perhaps matching TRBD2 (6 bases). This CDR3 is 18 amino acids long. The germline V gene encodes CDR1 SGHAT and CDR2 FQDESV (reference sequence). V dropped 3 bases and J dropped 0 bases, with 15 bases sitting between them. CDR3 amino acids: CASSFPGSLISGANVLTF. DNA for the CDR3: TGTGCCAGCAGCTTTCCCGGGAGCCTAATCTCTGGGGCCAACGTCCTGACTTTC. Combining the CDR3 with reference TRBV11-1 and TRBJ2-6 gives the whole variable domain EAEVAQSPRYKITEKSQAVAFWCDPISGHATLYWYRQILGQGPELLVQFQDESVVDDSQLPKDRFSAERLKGVDSTLKIQPAELGDSAMYLCASSFPGSLISGANVLTFGAGSRLTVL.

This clonotype was observed a handful of times. This chain links TRBV12-3 or TRBV12-4 with TRBJ1-5; TRBD1 matches at 7 bases. The CDR3 covers 14 residues. Trimming took 5 bases from V and 4 from J; bases not matched to a gene: 5. CDR3: CASSLSTGNQPQHF. The DNA of the CDR3 is TGTGCCAGCAGTCTTTCGACAGGGAATCAGCCCCAGCATTTT.

This chain uses TRBV10-3 with TRBJ2-3, with 11 bases matching TRBD2. CDR1 and CDR2 from the germline V gene are ENHRY and SYGVKD. The trim removed 3 bases at V and 4 bases at J, leaving 6 bases unmatched. The CDR3 contains 16 residues. The CDR3 loop is CAISDPTSGGADTQYF. Here the CDR3 DNA reads TGTGCCATCAGTGACCCAACTAGCGGGGGCGCAGATACGCAGTATTTT.